A selection of T cell receptor beta chains follows, all from one sample in a study of T cells in Graves' hyperthyroidism and ophthalmopathy. TCRdb recomputed calls from the multiplex PCR reads with MiXCR, one row per CDR3 protein. The sample carries about 690,000 distinct CDR3 sequences, approximately 15% recorded once. Sequenced sample: blood. These receptors were taken from a middle-aged man with Graves' hyperthyroidism. Each CDR3 is given with its conserved first and last residue. The D gene is left open where the match is weak. Part of the rows lack a size; the others show once, few, many or a class for expanded clones.

clone_size	d_call	v_call	j_call	cdr3_aa	cdr3_nt
many	TRBD1	TRBV11-1	TRBJ2-3	CVSSHRDRGTITDTQYF	TGTGTCAGCAGCCACCGGGACAGGGGGACTATCACAGATACGCAGTATTTT
many	-	TRBV18	TRBJ2-7	CASSPLREHEQYF	TGTGCCAGCTCACCACTCAGGGAGCACGAGCAGTACTTC
-	-	TRBV28	TRBJ2-1	CASSFGTYYNEQFF	TGTGCCAGCAGTTTCGGGACTTATTACAATGAGCAGTTCTTC
few	TRBD2	TRBV7-8	TRBJ2-7	CASSLDGLAVSEQYF	TGTGCCAGCAGCTTAGACGGACTAGCTGTTAGCGAGCAGTACTTC
few	-	TRBV10-3	TRBJ2-1	CAITAGSYNEQFF	TGTGCCATCACCGCAGGCTCCTACAATGAGCAGTTCTTC
many	TRBD1	TRBV7-2	TRBJ1-3	CASSLEGQGTGNTIYF	TGTGCCAGCAGCTTAGAGGGACAGGGAACCGGAAACACCATATATTTT
few	-	TRBV30	TRBJ1-2	CAWSVPAVYGYTF	TGTGCCTGGAGTGTACCGGCCGTTTATGGCTACACCTTC
many	TRBD2	TRBV24-1	TRBJ2-2	CATSPLTSGRNTGELFF	TGTGCCACTTCACCTCTAACTAGCGGGAGGAACACCGGGGAGCTGTTTTTT
many	TRBD2	TRBV28	TRBJ2-1	CASSPGGAGDNEQFF	TGTGCCAGCAGTCCCGGGGGAGCGGGGGACAATGAGCAGTTCTTC
many	TRBD1	TRBV24-1	TRBJ1-5	CATSDSGTGGGQPQHF	TGTGCCACCAGTGACTCCGGGACAGGGGGGGGTCAGCCCCAGCATTTT
many	TRBD1	TRBV6-1	TRBJ2-7	CASSEIGQGYYEQYF	TGTGCCAGCAGTGAAATCGGACAGGGGTACTACGAGCAGTACTTC
many	-	TRBV7-2	TRBJ2-3	CASSPGGRDTDTQYF	TGTGCCAGCAGCCCGGGTGGGCGAGACACAGATACGCAGTATTTT
-	-	TRBV28	TRBJ1-2	CASSSVSYGYTF	TGTGCCAGCAGTTCCGTGTCCTATGGCTACACCTTC
many	TRBD1	TRBV7-2	TRBJ2-7	CASSLTGDAYEQYF	TGTGCCAGCAGCTTAACAGGGGACGCCTACGAGCAGTACTTC
many	-	TRBV12-3/TRBV12-4	TRBJ2-7	CASSFGDTASYEQYF	TGTGCCAGCAGTTTTGGGGACACCGCCTCCTACGAGCAGTACTTC
-	TRBD1	TRBV28	TRBJ2-3	CASSLQGARSADTQYF	TGTGCCAGCAGCCTACAGGGGGCTCGTAGCGCAGATACGCAGTATTTT
-	-	TRBV28	TRBJ1-5	CASSFYDRNQPQHF	TGTGCCAGCAGTTTCTATGACAGAAATCAGCCCCAGCATTTT
few	-	TRBV4-3	TRBJ1-5	CASSQEMFVGGGGPQHF	TGCGCCAGCAGCCAAGAGATGTTTGTAGGGGGGGGCGGGCCCCAGCATTTT
few	-	TRBV20-1	TRBJ2-1	CSAVEGGTPEQFF	TGCAGTGCAGTGGAAGGCGGTACCCCTGAGCAGTTCTTC
few	-	TRBV28	TRBJ2-5	CASSPGQSRETQYF	TGTGCCAGCAGTCCGGGACAAAGCAGGGAGACCCAGTACTTC
many	-	TRBV30	TRBJ2-7	CAWSRGYEQYF	TGTGCCTGGAGTAGGGGCTACGAGCAGTACTTC
many	TRBD2	TRBV4-1	TRBJ2-7	CASSQETSGSYEQYF	TGTGCCAGCAGCCAAGAAACTAGCGGCTCCTACGAGCAGTACTTC
-	-	TRBV3-1	TRBJ1-3	CASSQVQGARNTIYF	TGTGCCAGCAGCCAAGTGCAAGGGGCAAGAAACACCATATATTTT
many	-	TRBV6-2/TRBV6-3	TRBJ1-1	CASSTLNTEAFF	TGTGCCAGCTCGACCCTGAACACTGAAGCTTTCTTT
-	-	TRBV7-9	TRBJ2-7	CASSPGNLYEQYF	TGTGCCAGCAGCCCTGGAAACCTCTACGAGCAGTACTTC
many	-	TRBV11-2	TRBJ2-1	CASSLLSGLNEQFF	TGTGCCAGCAGCTTACTTAGTGGACTAAATGAGCAGTTCTTC
many	-	TRBV9	TRBJ2-3	CASSAGDTTDTQYF	TGTGCCAGCAGCGCTGGAGATACCACAGATACGCAGTATTTT
-	-	TRBV13	TRBJ1-1	CASRPHGPTRTEAFF	TGTGCCAGCCGCCCACATGGACCGACAAGAACTGAAGCTTTCTTT
many	-	TRBV12-3/TRBV12-4	TRBJ2-2	CASSSLKGRPGYTGELFF	TGTGCCAGCAGCTCCCTAAAGGGGCGGCCGGGTTATACCGGGGAGCTGTTTTTT